The next 28 T cell receptor beta chains were all read from a single sample in a study of vaccination and CD4 T cells after COVID-19. Treatment of the sample: roughly ten-day PBMC culture with coronavirus spike peptide pools or control peptides (ViraFEST assay). The antigens these receptors bind are not known. Sequencing of the DNA from cultured CD4+ T cells was carried out with the Oncomine TCR Beta short-read assay. TCRdb recomputed calls from the PCR reads with MiXCR, one row per CDR3 protein. The sample lists 20,000 or so distinct CDR3 sequences; 26% were seen once. Material: cultured CD4+ T cells from blood. The receptors here all came from a human donor with COVID-19.

V and J are TRBV7-9 and TRBJ1-5; 9 bases line up with TRBD1. In germline, CDR1 is SEHNR, CDR2 FQNEAQ (reference sequence). The CDR3 sequence is 15 residues long. The J segment lost 3 bases and the V segment lost 5 bases, leaving 5 bases of the junction unmatched. CDR3 loop: CASSPGTGHNQPQHF. In nucleotides, the CDR3 is TGTGCCAGCAGCCCCGGGACAGGGCACAATCAGCCCCAGCATTTT.

This clonotype has a handful of counts. The chain is built from TRBV5-1 and TRBJ1-6, with D uncertain. V was clipped by 0 bases and J by 0 bases, with 7 bases between them. Germline V lookup: CDR1 SGHRS, CDR2 YFSETQ. The CDR3 loop spans 16 amino acids. The CDR3 DNA is TGCGCCAGCAGCTTGGTTATGGGCTCCTATAATTCACCCCTCCACTTT. It is translated as CASSLVMGSYNSPLHF.

This clonotype came up a few times. The chain has TRBV20-1 and TRBJ1-5, with 9 bases identical to TRBD1. With 3 bases clipped from V and 5 bases from J, the junction kept 2 bases outside the gene matches. This CDR3 has 13 amino acids. CDR1 and CDR2 (germline): DFQATT, SNEGSKA (reference sequence). The CDR3 region has the DNA TGCAGTGCTAGGGACAGGGGCGATCAGCCCCAGCATTTT. This gives the protein CSARDRGDQPQHF.

The J gene is TRBJ2-5, the V gene TRBV19, with 7 positions matching TRBD2. CDR3 length: 14 residues. CDR1 is LNHDA and CDR2 is SQIVND in the germline V gene (reference sequence). With 5 bases clipped from V and 1 base from J, the junction kept 4 bases outside the gene matches. The CDR3 DNA follows: TGTGCCAGTAGTCACGGGGGGTTCCAAGAGACCCAGTACTTC. It encodes CASSHGGFQETQYF. Looking up the rest from reference TRBV19 and TRBJ2-5 gives the full variable domain: DGGITQSPKYLFRKEGQNVTLSCEQNLNHDAMYWYRQDPGQGLRLIYYSQIVNDFQKGDIAEGYSVSREKKESFPLTVTSAQKNPTAFYLCASSHGGFQETQYFGPGTRLLVL.

This clonotype has a handful of counts. The chain couples TRBV5-4 to TRBJ2-7; 7 positions agree with TRBD1. Losses at the gene ends were 3 bases for V and 6 bases for J; bases not matched to a gene: 9. The CDR3 spans 14 residues. The germline V gene has CDR1 SGHNT and CDR2 YYREEE (reference sequence). The CDR3 protein is CASSSPDRLGEQYF. As DNA, the CDR3 is TGTGCCAGCAGCTCCCCGGACAGGCTGGGCGAGCAGTACTTC.

The sample holds a few counts of this clonotype. This rearrangement joins TRBV6-1 to TRBJ1-5, with D possibly being TRBD1 (6 bases). V lost 6 bases and J lost 2, with 11 bases in between. CDR1 and CDR2 (germline): MNHNS, SASEGT. The CDR3 runs to 14 residues. Here the CDR3 DNA reads TGTGCCAGCAGGCTCAACAGGGGCAATCAGCCCCAGCATTTT. This encodes CASRLNRGNQPQHF.

This clonotype has just a few counts. The chain recombines TRBV5-1 with TRBJ1-5; D is perhaps TRBD1 (5 bases). This CDR3 spans 13 amino acids. Germline-derived CDR1 and CDR2 are SGHRS and YFSETQ. Trimming took 7 bases from V and 0 from J, leaving 8 bases between them. The CDR3 DNA sequence: TGCGCCAGCGGGACTAGTAGCAATCAGCCCCAGCATTTT. Protein: CASGTSSNQPQHF.

The V call is TRBV5-1, the J call TRBJ2-1, with D perhaps matching TRBD2 (6 bases). CDR3 length equals 18 residues. In germline, CDR1 is SGHRS, CDR2 YFSETQ. The V gene lost 4 bases and the J gene lost 0 bases, with 20 bases spanning the gap. CDR3 protein: CASSLRLNGRSSYNEQFF. The CDR3 coding sequence is TGCGCCAGCAGCCTCAGACTTAACGGGAGAAGCTCCTACAATGAGCAGTTCTTC.

This clonotype was counted once. This rearrangement joins TRBV7-9 to TRBJ2-1, with 9 bases that match TRBD1. The CDR3 totals 18 residues. J was trimmed by 1 base and V by 0 bases; bases with no gene match: 7. The V gene's germline CDR1 is SEHNR and CDR2 FQNEAQ (reference sequence). CDR3 nucleotides: TGTGCCAGCAGCTTAGCGCGAAAAGGGACAGGGTCCTACAATGAGCAGTTCTTC. As protein: CASSLARKGTGSYNEQFF.

The chain joins TRBV5-1 to TRBJ1-1; no firm D call. CDR1 is SGHRS and CDR2 is YFSETQ in the germline V gene. Trimming took off 0 bases at V and 0 bases at J, with 9 bases between the two ends. There are 15 residues in the CDR3. Here the CDR3 DNA reads TGCGCCAGCAGCTTGGGGGCAGTCATGAACACTGAAGCTTTCTTT. Translation: CASSLGAVMNTEAFF.

CDR3 region: CASSESRSTEAFF. In DNA form, the CDR3 reads TGCGCCAGCAGTGAGTCCCGAAGCACTGAAGCTTTCTTT. The chain employs TRBV10-1 and TRBJ1-1; unclear D gene. CDR1 and CDR2 (germline): WNHNN, SYGVQD (reference sequence). The CDR3 is made up of 13 amino acids. V gave up 0 bases and J gave up 4 bases, with 6 bases separating them.

This clonotype occurred once. J is TRBJ2-4 and V is TRBV18, with a weak D call TRBD2 (6 bases). V gave up 6 bases and J gave up 9 bases, with 18 bases separating them. The CDR3 extends over 14 amino acids. Germline CDR1 is KGHSH and CDR2 is LQKENI. The CDR3 is CASSPPAGGGIQYF. Written as DNA, the CDR3 is TGTGCCAGCTCCCCGCCAGCGGGCGGCGGCATTCAGTACTTC.

The chain combines TRBV7-2 with TRBJ2-1; tentatively, D is TRBD2 (6 bases). Trimming stripped 4 bases from V and 4 bases from J, with 17 bases between. Germline V gene lookup returns CDR1 SGHTA and CDR2 FQGNSA. The CDR3 is 16 residues long. The CDR3 here is CASSYGGEITYNEQFF. CDR3 nucleotides: TGTGCCAGCAGCTACGGGGGAGAGATAACATACAATGAGCAGTTCTTC.

The V call is TRBV20-1, the J call TRBJ2-7; tentatively, D is TRBD1 or TRBD2 (6 bases each). V was cut by 3 bases and J by 2 bases, with 20 bases left in between. CDR3 length: 16 residues. CDR1 and CDR2 from the germline V gene are DFQATT and SNEGSKA (reference sequence). CDR3 sequence reads: CSASQTAGHFPYEQYF. CDR3 DNA: TGCAGTGCTAGCCAAACTGCGGGACACTTCCCCTACGAGCAGTACTTC.

This clonotype has only a few counts. The CDR3 spells CATTRRGPDTQYF. CDR3 coding DNA: TGTGCCACAACACGGAGGGGCCCAGATACGCAGTATTTT. This chain uses TRBV15 with TRBJ2-3; D is perhaps TRBD2 (6 bases). CDR1 is LNHNV and CDR2 is YYDKDF in the germline V gene (reference sequence). The CDR3 totals 13 residues. The germline V and J ends were trimmed by 9 bases and 4 bases, with 14 bases remaining between them.

The chain links TRBV6-2 or TRBV6-3 to TRBJ2-1; D is unresolved. The CDR3 loop spans 13 amino acids. Trimming left V 7 bases short and J 0 bases short, with 7 bases between. Germline values: CDR1 MNHEY, CDR2 SVGEGT. CDR3 loop: CASKRSSYNEQFF. CDR3 coding DNA: TGTGCCAGCAAACGGAGCTCCTACAATGAGCAGTTCTTC.

V and J are TRBV23-1 and TRBJ1-6; D not certain. TRBV23-1 is filed as an ORF, its function uncertain. The ends were cut back, 8 bases at V and 0 bases at J, with 26 bases in the middle. CDR3 size: 20 residues. This chain's CDR3 is CASPRLDEGFRSSYNSPLHF. The DNA of the CDR3 is TGCGCCAGCCCCCGTCTGGACGAAGGATTTAGGAGCTCCTATAATTCACCCCTCCACTTT.

The chain combines TRBV19 with TRBJ2-5, with D perhaps assigned TRBD1 or TRBD2 (5 bases each). CDR3 size: 15 residues. CDR1 and CDR2 from the germline V gene are LNHDA and SQIVND (reference sequence). V gave up 5 bases and J gave up 3 bases, with 16 bases separating them. CDR3 nucleotide sequence: TGTGCCAGTAGTTCTCTCGGGGCCTCCAAAGAGACCCAGTACTTC. It codes for CASSSLGASKETQYF.

In this sample, this clonotype turned up a few times. The genes are TRBV18 and TRBJ2-7; D is undetermined. The CDR3 totals 13 residues. Germline V lookup: CDR1 KGHSH, CDR2 LQKENI. V was cut by 2 bases and J by 2 bases, with 7 bases left in between. The CDR3 DNA reads as TGTGCCAGCTCACCAACAGTAACCTACGAGCAGTACTTC. It is translated as CASSPTVTYEQYF. The full variable domain, with the rest looked up from reference TRBV18 and TRBJ2-7, is NAGVMQNPRHLVRRRGQEARLRCSPMKGHSHVYWYRQLPEEGLKFMVYLQKENIIDESGMPKERFSAEFPKEGPSILRIQQVVRGDSAAYFCASSPTVTYEQYFGPGTRLTVT.

This clonotype was observed a few times. At one boundary the junction diverges from the germline segment, which might be a read error. V gene TRBV7-7 combines with J gene TRBJ2-5; no definite D call. Germline V gives CDR1 SSHAT, CDR2 FNYEAQ (reference sequence). The CDR3 length is 15 residues. CDR3 residues: CASSLEFGTQETQYF. CDR3 DNA: TGTGCTAGCAGCTTAGAATTTGGCACGCAAGAGACCCAGTACTTC.

In its sample, this clonotype was seen a few times. The chain links TRBV19 to TRBJ1-1; tentative D call: TRBD1 (5 bases). V lost 3 bases, J lost 4 bases, and 9 bases lay in between. CDR1 is LNHDA, CDR2 SQIVND, per germline (reference sequence). The CDR3 is 13 amino acids. The DNA of the CDR3 is TGTGCCAGTAGTATCTTGGGGGGCACTGAAGCTTTCTTT. The encoded protein is CASSILGGTEAFF.

This clonotype was observed a handful of times. This rearrangement joins TRBV7-8 to TRBJ1-2, with D hard to call. This CDR3 contains 13 residues. From germline, CDR1 is SGHVS and CDR2 FQNEAQ. Trimming shortened V by 7 bases and J by 12 bases, and 21 bases separated the two germline ends. The CDR3 sequence: CASNSEPRGRNTF. The CDR3 bases are TGTGCCAGCAACTCAGAGCCCAGAGGCAGGAACACCTTC.

The gene calls are TRBV20-1 and TRBJ2-7; D is unclear. CDR3 length: 12 residues. With 3 bases removed from V and 0 bases from J, the gap between germline ends came to 6 bases. Germline-derived CDR1 and CDR2 are DFQATT and SNEGSKA (reference sequence). As DNA, the CDR3 is TGCAGTGCTAGGGACGACTCCTACGAGCAGTACTTC. The encoded protein is CSARDDSYEQYF.

This clonotype was detected only a few times. The rearrangement uses TRBV12-3 or TRBV12-4 and TRBJ2-7; 8 bases map to TRBD1. The V and J ends lost 2 bases and 4 bases, in that order; junction bases with no gene match: 4. This CDR3 has 14 residues. CDR3 coding DNA: TGTGCCAGCAGTTTACAGGGGGCGGGTTACGAGCAGTACTTC. It yields the protein CASSLQGAGYEQYF.

This clonotype showed up just a few times. The V and J genes are TRBV19 and TRBJ1-6; no clear D. This CDR3 is built from 17 residues. With 3 bases removed from V and 4 bases from J, the gap between germline ends came to 16 bases. Germline CDR1 reads LNHDA; CDR2 reads SQIVND (reference sequence). Here the CDR3 reads CASSIRRLGSYNSPLHF. Written as DNA, the CDR3 is TGTGCCAGTAGTATTCGCAGGTTGGGCTCATATAATTCACCCCTCCACTTT.

J is TRBJ2-3 and V is TRBV20-1, with D unclear. CDR3 length equals 10 residues. The V and J ends lost 2 bases and 6 bases respectively, with 3 bases between them. From germline, CDR1 is DFQATT and CDR2 SNEGSKA (reference sequence). The CDR3 DNA is TGCAGTGCTAGATGGGATACGCAGTATTTT. This sequence encodes CSARWDTQYF.

The DNA of the CDR3 is TGTGCCAGCAGAATCGCGGGGGCCTCCTACAATGAGCAGTTCTTC. It translates to CASRIAGASYNEQFF. The V gene is TRBV27, the J gene TRBJ2-1; maybe TRBD2 (7 bases). Between the trimmed V and J ends, which lost 6 bases and 0 bases, there was a span of 12 bases. CDR1 MNHEY and CDR2 SMNVEV come from the germline V gene (reference sequence). The CDR3 runs to 15 residues.

This clonotype was seen more than once but under ten times. CDR3 bases: TGTGCCACCAGCAGGTGGGTAGGGGACAATCAGCCCCAGCATTTT. It yields the protein CATSRWVGDNQPQHF. V and J are TRBV15 and TRBJ1-5, with D possibly being TRBD1 (5 bases). The V end lost 3 bases, the J end lost 3 bases, and 12 bases lay between the germline ends. There are 15 residues in the CDR3. CDR1 is LNHNV and CDR2 is YYDKDF in the germline V gene (reference sequence).